Below, 20 T cell receptor beta chains from the same sample are listed, as sequenced in a study of early stage breast cancer tumors. Using immunoSEQ multiplex PCR, the repertoire was profiled, and TCRdb retains in-frame clones only, with some absent. The repertoire holds about 53,000 clones, with 90% to 95% as singletons. Material: blood. Receptor source: an older person with breast cancer.

CDR3 coding DNA: TGTGCCAGCAGCTTCTTTCGGACAGTAGAAGCTTTCTTT. As protein: CASSFFRTVEAFF. The chain links TRBV7-2 to TRBJ1-1; D possibly corresponds to TRBD1 (6 bases). Trimming cost V 3 bases and J 8 bases, with 13 bases left between them. Germline V gene lookup returns CDR1 SGHTA and CDR2 FQGNSA. This CDR3 has 13 residues.

The V call is TRBV19, the J call TRBJ2-5, with D perhaps matching TRBD1 (8 bases). This CDR3 region has 15 residues. The ends were cut back, 5 bases at V and 3 bases at J, with 16 bases in the middle. CDR1 and CDR2 from the germline V gene are LNHDA and SQIVND (reference sequence). The CDR3 DNA reads TGTGCCAGTAGTGCCCGGACAGGGAGGGAAGAGACCCAGTACTTC. Translation gives CASSARTGREETQYF.

CDR3 residues: CASSLGQGHTQYF. The CDR3 DNA reads TGTGCCAGCAGCCTCGGACAGGGACATACGCAGTATTTT. J is TRBJ2-3 and V is TRBV7-2; 8 positions match TRBD1. The V gene's germline CDR1 is SGHTA and CDR2 FQGNSA. The CDR3 contains 13 residues. Trimming took 5 bases from V and 7 from J; bases not matched to a gene: 5.

This rearrangement joins TRBV6-1 to TRBJ1-2; 7 bases map to TRBD1. The CDR3 length is 15 residues. Losses at the gene ends were 6 bases for V and 7 bases for J; bases not matched to a gene: 14. Germline CDR1 reads MNHNS; CDR2 reads SASEGT. The CDR3 loop is CASRVIPQGMGGYTF. CDR3 in DNA: TGTGCCAGCAGGGTAATACCACAGGGGATGGGTGGCTACACCTTC.

The rearrangement uses TRBV11-2 and TRBJ2-3, with D maybe TRBD2 (5 bases). The CDR3 is made up of 15 amino acids. Germline V gives CDR1 SGHAT, CDR2 FQNNGV. The V end was cut by 5 bases, the J end by 0 bases, with 12 bases between. The CDR3 spells CASSRRTDSTDTQYF. CDR3 in DNA: TGTGCCAGCAGCCGAAGGACTGATAGCACAGATACGCAGTATTTT.

This clone was counted between two and nine times. The rearrangement links TRBV7-9 to TRBJ1-5; D is possibly TRBD1 (6 bases). Germline V gene sequence: CDR1 SEHNR, CDR2 FQNEAQ (reference sequence). The germline V and J ends were trimmed by 5 bases and 6 bases, with 8 bases remaining between them. The CDR3 is 12 residues long. CDR3 sequence (DNA): TGTGCCAGCAGCACAGGGATTCAGCCCCAGCATTTT. Translating gives CASSTGIQPQHF.

The rearrangement uses TRBV2 and TRBJ1-2, with D uncertain. This CDR3 is 12 amino acids long. CDR1 and CDR2 (germline): SNHLY, FYNNEI. V was shortened by 6 bases and J by 7 bases, with 12 bases between the two germline ends. The CDR3 spells CASRPERGGYTF. Here the CDR3 DNA reads TGTGCCAGCAGACCCGAGCGCGGTGGCTACACCTTC.

This chain joins TRBV6-5 and TRBJ2-7, with D possibly TRBD1 on 6 matching bases. The germline CDR1 and CDR2 sequences are MNHEY and SVGAGI. Trimming left V 0 bases short and J 0 bases short, with 12 bases between. This CDR3 region has 16 residues. DNA for the CDR3: TGTGCCAGCAGTTACTCATTCGGCAGGGGCTCCTACGAGCAGTACTTC. Residues: CASSYSFGRGSYEQYF.

V usage is TRBV7-9 and J usage is TRBJ1-1; TRBD1 matches at 8 bases. CDR3 size: 15 residues. Unmatched junction bases numbered 9, after V lost 4 bases and J lost 5 bases. Looked up from germline, CDR1 is SEHNR and CDR2 is FQNEAQ (reference sequence). The DNA for the CDR3 is TGTGCCAGCAGCTCCCCAGGGGGCAAAGGGACTGAAGCTTTCTTT. Residues: CASSSPGGKGTEAFF.

The V and J genes are TRBV5-4 and TRBJ1-1; 7 bases agree with TRBD1. Germline lookup yields CDR1 SGHNT and CDR2 YYREEE (reference sequence). V shed 6 bases, J shed 5 bases, and the junction held 10 bases outside the gene matches. This CDR3 has 14 residues. The CDR3 sequence: CASIDIGGATEAFF. Written as DNA, the CDR3 is TGTGCCAGCATCGATATAGGGGGCGCGACTGAAGCTTTCTTT.

The rearrangement links TRBV5-1 to TRBJ1-1, with 9 bases identical to TRBD1. V was clipped by 4 bases and J by 6 bases; unmatched bases: 7. This CDR3 is built from 14 residues. Germline lookup yields CDR1 SGHRS and CDR2 YFSETQ. The CDR3 DNA reads as TGCGCCAGCAGCCCACAGGGGGCAGGCGCTGAAGCTTTCTTT. Translating gives CASSPQGAGAEAFF.

The rearrangement links TRBV19 to TRBJ1-2; TRBD1 might be the D (6 bases). CDR3 length: 12 residues. Germline V gene lookup returns CDR1 LNHDA and CDR2 SQIVND (reference sequence). V dropped 10 bases and J dropped 5 bases, with 14 bases sitting between them. CDR3 region: CATRRDIYGYTF. In DNA, the CDR3 is TGTGCCACACGTCGGGACATATATGGCTACACCTTC.

The chain carries TRBV9 and TRBJ2-3; 7 bases are shared with TRBD1. Per the germline V gene, CDR1 is SGDLS and CDR2 is YYNGEE. The V segment lost 4 bases and the J segment 8 bases; nucleotides outside the gene matches: 4. The CDR3 has 12 amino acids. CDR3: CASSTHRGTQYF. The CDR3 DNA reads TGTGCCAGCAGCACCCACAGGGGTACGCAGTATTTT.

CDR3 bases: TGTGCCAGCGATCTTAGAGGGGGCCAAGAGACCCAGTACTTC. Protein sequence: CASDLRGGQETQYF. The gene calls are TRBV9 and TRBJ2-5; a possible D gene is TRBD1 (6 bases). The length of the CDR3 is 14 residues. V was shortened by 7 bases and J by 1 base, with 14 bases between the two germline ends. Germline lookup yields CDR1 SGDLS and CDR2 YYNGEE.

V and J are TRBV21-1 and TRBJ1-3. TRBV21-1 is tagged as a pseudogene. The CDR3 extends over 16 amino acids. CDR3 bases: TGTGCCAGCAGCAAATTTGACGGGAACTCTGGAAACACCATATATTTT. The encoded protein is CASSKFDGNSGNTIYF.

This clone was detected only a few times. The chain recombines TRBV6-5 with TRBJ1-2; no clear D gene. There are 15 residues in the CDR3. V dropped 4 bases and J dropped 6 bases, with 18 bases sitting between them. Germline V lookup: CDR1 MNHEY, CDR2 SVGAGI. The CDR3, as DNA: TGTGCCAGCAGTTCCACACGGAGGCGAAGGGATGGCTACACCTTC. Amino acids: CASSSTRRRRDGYTF.

This chain uses TRBV6-1 with TRBJ2-7, with TRBD2 matching over 11 bases. J was trimmed by 0 bases and V by 6 bases; bases with no gene match: 4. The germline gives CDR1 MNHNS, CDR2 SASEGT. The CDR3 contains 15 residues. In DNA form, the CDR3 reads TGTGCCAGCAGCCAAACTAGCGGGAGCTCCTACGAGCAGTACTTC. Its protein product is CASSQTSGSSYEQYF.

The genes are TRBV5-1 and TRBJ2-3; 7 bases line up with TRBD2. The CDR3 is made up of 17 amino acids. The V segment lost 0 bases and the J segment 4 bases; nucleotides outside the gene matches: 11. Germline V gives CDR1 SGHRS, CDR2 YFSETQ. The CDR3 spells CASSLVSAGVGADTQYF. CDR3 in DNA: TGCGCCAGCAGCTTGGTTTCGGCGGGAGTGGGGGCAGATACGCAGTATTTT.

The chain recombines TRBV19 with TRBJ1-1; 10 bases match TRBD1. The germline V gene encodes CDR1 LNHDA and CDR2 SQIVND (reference sequence). The ends lost 4 bases at V and 5 bases at J; junction bases unmatched: 7. CDR3 length: 15 residues. The CDR3 spells CASSRDRGWGTEAFF. The CDR3 nucleotides are TGTGCCAGTAGTAGGGACAGGGGATGGGGAACTGAAGCTTTCTTT.

The V gene is TRBV9, the J gene TRBJ1-2; possibly TRBD1 for D (5 bases). There are 15 residues in the CDR3. V dropped 0 bases and J dropped 4 bases, with 13 bases sitting between them. Per the germline V gene, CDR1 is SGDLS and CDR2 is YYNGEE. CDR3 nucleotide sequence: TGTGCCAGCAGCGTAGAGGGACTGGCGGGCTATGGCTACACCTTC. Translation gives CASSVEGLAGYGYTF.